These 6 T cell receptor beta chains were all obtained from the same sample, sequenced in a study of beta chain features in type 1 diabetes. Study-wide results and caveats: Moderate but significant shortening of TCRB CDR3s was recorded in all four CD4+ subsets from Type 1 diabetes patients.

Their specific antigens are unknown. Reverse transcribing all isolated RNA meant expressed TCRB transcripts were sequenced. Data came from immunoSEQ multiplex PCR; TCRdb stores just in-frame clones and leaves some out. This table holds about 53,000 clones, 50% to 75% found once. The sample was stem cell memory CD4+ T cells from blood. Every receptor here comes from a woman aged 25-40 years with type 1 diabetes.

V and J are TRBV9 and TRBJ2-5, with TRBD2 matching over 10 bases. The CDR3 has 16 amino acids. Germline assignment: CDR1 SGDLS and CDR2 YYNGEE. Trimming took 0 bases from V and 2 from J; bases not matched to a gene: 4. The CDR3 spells CASSVGVSGRQETQYF. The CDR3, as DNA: TGTGCCAGCAGCGTAGGAGTTAGCGGGAGGCAAGAGACCCAGTACTTC.

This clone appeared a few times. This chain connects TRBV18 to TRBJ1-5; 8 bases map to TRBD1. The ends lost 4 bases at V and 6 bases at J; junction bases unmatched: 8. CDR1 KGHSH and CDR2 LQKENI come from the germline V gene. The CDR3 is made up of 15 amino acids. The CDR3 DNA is TGTGCCAGCTCACAGACAGGGGTACGAACTCAGCCCCAGCATTTT. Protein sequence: CASSQTGVRTQPQHF. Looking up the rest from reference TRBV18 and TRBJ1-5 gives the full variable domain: NAGVMQNPRHLVRRRGQEARLRCSPMKGHSHVYWYRQLPEEGLKFMVYLQKENIIDESGMPKERFSAEFPKEGPSILRIQQVVRGDSAAYFCASSQTGVRTQPQHFGDGTRLSIL.

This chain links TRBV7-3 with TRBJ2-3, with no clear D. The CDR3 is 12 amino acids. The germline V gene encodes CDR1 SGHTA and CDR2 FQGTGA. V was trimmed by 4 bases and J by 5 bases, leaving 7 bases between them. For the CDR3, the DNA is TGTGCCAGCAGCTCTAATCTAGATACGCAGTATTTT. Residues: CASSSNLDTQYF.

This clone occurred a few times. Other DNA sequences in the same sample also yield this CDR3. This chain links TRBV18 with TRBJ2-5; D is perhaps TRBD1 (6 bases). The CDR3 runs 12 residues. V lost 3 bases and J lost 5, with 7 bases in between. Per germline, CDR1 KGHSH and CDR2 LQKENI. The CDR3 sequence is CASSPRGETQYF. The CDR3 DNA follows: TGTGCCAGCTCACCGAGGGGGGAGACCCAGTACTTC. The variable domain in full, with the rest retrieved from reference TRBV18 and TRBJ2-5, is NAGVMQNPRHLVRRRGQEARLRCSPMKGHSHVYWYRQLPEEGLKFMVYLQKENIIDESGMPKERFSAEFPKEGPSILRIQQVVRGDSAAYFCASSPRGETQYFGPGTRLLVL.

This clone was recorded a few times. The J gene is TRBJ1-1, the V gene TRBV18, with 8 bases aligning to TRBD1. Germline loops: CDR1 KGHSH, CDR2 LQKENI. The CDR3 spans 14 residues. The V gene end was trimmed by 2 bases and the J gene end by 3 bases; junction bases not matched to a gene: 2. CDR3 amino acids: CASSPSTGDTEAFF. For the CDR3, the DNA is TGTGCCAGCTCACCATCGACAGGGGACACTGAAGCTTTCTTT.

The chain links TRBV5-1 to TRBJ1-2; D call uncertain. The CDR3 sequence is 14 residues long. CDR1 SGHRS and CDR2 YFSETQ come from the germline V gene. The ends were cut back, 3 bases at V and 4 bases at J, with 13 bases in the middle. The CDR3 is CASSWGEGPYGYTF. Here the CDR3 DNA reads TGCGCCAGCAGCTGGGGAGAAGGACCCTATGGCTACACCTTC. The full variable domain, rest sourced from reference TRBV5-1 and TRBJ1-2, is KAGVTQTPRYLIKTRGQQVTLSCSPISGHRSVSWYQQTPGQGLQFLFEYFSETQRNKGNFPGRFSGRQFSNSRSEMNVSTLELGDSALYLCASSWGEGPYGYTFGSGTRLTVV.